These T cell receptor beta chains were read from a single sample in a study of blood T cell repertoires in COVID-19. TCRdb's table, derived via immunoSEQ multiplex PCR, lists solely in-frame clones and lacks some. Of 250,000 or so clones in the sample, 85% to 90% were seen once. The material sequenced was peripheral blood. The origin of the receptors is a woman in her sixties with COVID-19, enrolled during active disease. Each CDR3 is given without its conserved first and last residue.

TRBV7-2 | ASSLGASGGVQETQY
TRBV30 | AWSVKLAGYGELF
TRBV28 | ASSLLQHNEQF
TRBV27 | ASRLSGSNEQY
TRBV10-3 | AISVLAAHEQGNTGELF
TRBV28 | ASRDRGLKQY
TRBV7-2 | ASSLWTGMNTEAF
TRBV18 | ASSPPEGRHSPLH
TRBV5-1 | ASSLAAGAGSPLH
TRBV3-1/TRBV3-2 | ASSQGAGGEKLF
TRBV24-1 | ATSDSSRGAEQF
TRBV7-2 | ASSQRGGGSYNEQF
TRBV29-1 | SVEGDSLNSPLH
TRBV27 | ASSFREGETQY
TRBV19 | ASRLSADREAIYGYT
TRBV7-2 | ASSLAHQETQY
TRBV7-9 | ASSKGQGFNYGYT
TRBV18 | ASSLGTGAHTEAF
TRBV29-1 | SALGGRGNTQY
TRBV6-2/TRBV6-3 | ASSYEGLGNQPQH
TRBV28 | ASTSQGSQPQH
TRBV27 | ASRGPFTDTQY
TRBV11-3 | ASSPRPAGLETQY
TRBV4-1 | ASSQDWELAGGDEQY
TRBV5-1 | ASSPGLAGAGVYNEQF
TRBV6-6 | ASTQLGGNIQY
TRBV11-3 | ASSLRAGDTGELF
TRBV6-5 | ASSTGTGSYEQF
TRBV18 | ASSPPRGGTETQY
TRBV15 | ATSSFGQRGQPQH
TRBV30 | AWSVVWEMNTEAF
TRBV29-1 | SVEGTSGMTDTQY
TRBV7-9 | ASSSGLAGAQNEQF
TRBV7-2 | ASSPDTRGMPQH
TRBV5-1 | ASSVEGAGGYT
TRBV4-1 | ASSLVNAPYGYT
TRBV23-1 | ASSPQDRASYNEQF
TRBV7-2 | ASSLSGGISYEQY
TRBV5-1 | ASGTTGLPNTGELF